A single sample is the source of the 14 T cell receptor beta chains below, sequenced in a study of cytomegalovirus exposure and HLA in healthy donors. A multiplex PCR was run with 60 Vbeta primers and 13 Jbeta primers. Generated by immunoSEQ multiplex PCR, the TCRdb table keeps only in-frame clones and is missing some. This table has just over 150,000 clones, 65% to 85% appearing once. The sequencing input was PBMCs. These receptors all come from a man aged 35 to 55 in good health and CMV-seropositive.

CDR3 sequence (DNA): TGTGCCAGCAGTTTACGGGGGACGTGGGAGCAGTACTTC. It yields the protein CASSLRGTWEQYF. This rearrangement joins TRBV27 to TRBJ2-5; possible D gene TRBD2, 6 bases. The CDR3 sequence is 13 residues long. Germline V gives CDR1 MNHEY, CDR2 SMNVEV (reference sequence). V was shortened by 2 bases and J by 11 bases, with 15 bases between the two germline ends.

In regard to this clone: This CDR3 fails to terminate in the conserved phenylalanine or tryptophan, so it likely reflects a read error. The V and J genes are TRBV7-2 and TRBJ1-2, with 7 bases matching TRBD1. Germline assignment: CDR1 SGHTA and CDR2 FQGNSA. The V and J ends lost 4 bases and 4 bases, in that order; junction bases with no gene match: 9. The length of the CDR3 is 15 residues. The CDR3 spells CASSSRQGSAYGYTL. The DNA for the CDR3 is TGTGCCAGCAGCTCACGACAGGGTTCAGCCTATGGCTACACCCTC.

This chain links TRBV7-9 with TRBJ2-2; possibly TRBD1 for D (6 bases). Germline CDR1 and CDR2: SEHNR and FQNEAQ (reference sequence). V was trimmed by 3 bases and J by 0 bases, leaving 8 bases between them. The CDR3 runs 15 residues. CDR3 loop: CASSLTGANTGELFF. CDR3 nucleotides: TGTGCCAGCAGCTTGACAGGAGCGAACACCGGGGAGCTGTTTTTT.

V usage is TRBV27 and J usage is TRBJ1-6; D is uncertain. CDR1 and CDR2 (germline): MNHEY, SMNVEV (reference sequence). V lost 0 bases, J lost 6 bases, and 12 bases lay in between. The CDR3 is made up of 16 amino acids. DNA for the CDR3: TGTGCCAGCAGTTTATCAGCCGGGGTGGGTAATTCACCCCTCCACTTT. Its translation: CASSLSAGVGNSPLHF.

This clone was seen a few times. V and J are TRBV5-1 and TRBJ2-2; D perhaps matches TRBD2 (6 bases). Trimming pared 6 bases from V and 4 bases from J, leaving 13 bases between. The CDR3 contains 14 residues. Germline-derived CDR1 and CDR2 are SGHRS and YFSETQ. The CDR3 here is CASTGDSPTGELFF. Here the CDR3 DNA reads TGCGCCAGCACCGGGGACTCCCCCACCGGGGAGCTGTTTTTT.

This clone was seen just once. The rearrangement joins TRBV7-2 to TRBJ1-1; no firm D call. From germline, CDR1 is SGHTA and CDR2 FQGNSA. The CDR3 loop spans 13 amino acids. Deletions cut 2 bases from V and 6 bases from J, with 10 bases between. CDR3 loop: CASSLSYTAEAFF. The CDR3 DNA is TGTGCCAGCAGCTTATCTTACACCGCTGAAGCTTTCTTT.

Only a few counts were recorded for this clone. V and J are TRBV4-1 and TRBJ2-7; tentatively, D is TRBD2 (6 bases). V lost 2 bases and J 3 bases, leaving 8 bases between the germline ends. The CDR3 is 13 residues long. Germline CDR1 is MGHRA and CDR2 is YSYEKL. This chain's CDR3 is CASSQLTSYEQYF. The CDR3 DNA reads TGCGCCAGCAGCCAACTGACTAGCTACGAGCAGTACTTC.

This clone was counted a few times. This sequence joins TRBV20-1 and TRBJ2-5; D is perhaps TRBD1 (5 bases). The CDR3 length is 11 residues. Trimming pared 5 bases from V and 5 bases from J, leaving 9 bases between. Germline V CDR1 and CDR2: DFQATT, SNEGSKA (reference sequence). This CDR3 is CSAPKGETQYF. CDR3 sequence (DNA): TGCAGTGCTCCCAAGGGGGAGACCCAGTACTTC.

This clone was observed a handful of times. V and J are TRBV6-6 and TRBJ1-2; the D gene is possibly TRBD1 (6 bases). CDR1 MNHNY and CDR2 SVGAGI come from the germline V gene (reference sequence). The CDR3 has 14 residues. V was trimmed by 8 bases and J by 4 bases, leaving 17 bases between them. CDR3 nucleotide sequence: TGTGCCAGCCTCCCTTCAGGGGAAACCTATGGCTACACCTTC. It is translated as CASLPSGETYGYTF.

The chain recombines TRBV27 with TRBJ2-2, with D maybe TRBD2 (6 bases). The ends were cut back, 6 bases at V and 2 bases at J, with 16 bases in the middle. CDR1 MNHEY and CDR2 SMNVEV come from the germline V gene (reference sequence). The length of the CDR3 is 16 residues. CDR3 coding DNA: TGTGCCAGCAGCAACCCTACCGGGACTAACACCGGGGAGCTGTTTTTT. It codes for CASSNPTGTNTGELFF.

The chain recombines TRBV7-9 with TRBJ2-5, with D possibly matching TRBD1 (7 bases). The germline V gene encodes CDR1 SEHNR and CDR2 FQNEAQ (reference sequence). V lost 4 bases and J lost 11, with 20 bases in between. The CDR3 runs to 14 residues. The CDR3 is CASSSEQGLREQYF. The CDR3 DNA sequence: TGTGCCAGCAGCTCGGAACAGGGGCTTCGGGAGCAGTACTTC.

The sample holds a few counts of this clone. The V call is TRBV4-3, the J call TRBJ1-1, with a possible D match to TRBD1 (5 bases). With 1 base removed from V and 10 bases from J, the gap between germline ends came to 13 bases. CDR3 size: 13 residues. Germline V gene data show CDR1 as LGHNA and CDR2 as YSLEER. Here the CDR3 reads CASSQVFTQGAFF. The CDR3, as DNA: TGCGCCAGCAGCCAAGTGTTTACCCAGGGAGCTTTCTTT.

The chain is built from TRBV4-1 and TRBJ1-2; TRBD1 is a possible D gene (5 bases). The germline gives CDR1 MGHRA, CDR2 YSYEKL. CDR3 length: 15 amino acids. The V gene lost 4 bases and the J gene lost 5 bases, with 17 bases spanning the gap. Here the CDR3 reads CASSPPGGSAYGYTF. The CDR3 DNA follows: TGCGCCAGCAGCCCCCCCGGGGGATCGGCTTATGGCTACACCTTC.

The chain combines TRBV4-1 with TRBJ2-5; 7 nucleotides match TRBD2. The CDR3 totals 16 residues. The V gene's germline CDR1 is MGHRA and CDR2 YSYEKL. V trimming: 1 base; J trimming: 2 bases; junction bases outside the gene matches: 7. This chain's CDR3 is CASSQGEGRVQETQYF. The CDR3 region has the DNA TGCGCCAGCAGCCAAGGGGAAGGGAGGGTACAAGAGACCCAGTACTTC.